This TCR beta chain was captured in a study of CD8 T cells in ankylosing spondylitis. Study-level points and caveats: What seemed typical of ankylosing spondylitis blood was a TCR beta motif built from eight highly homologous variants. As reported, disease-linked clones showed significant enrichment in matched ankylosing spondylitis synovial fluid. Both synovial fluid and blood in reactive arthritis had previously been reported to carry some motif variants.

The authors made TCR beta libraries by quantitative 5'-RACE with molecular barcodes. TCRdb fed the 5' RACE reads into MiXCR, producing one record per CDR3 protein. The sample records under 850,000 distinct CDR3 sequences, around 20% being singletons. As regards this clonotype: Its antigen is not identified.

The clonotype comes from a male donor with ankylosing spondylitis. Sequenced input: blood, either unsorted or a sorted T cell fraction (not recorded which).

CDR3 coding DNA: TGCAGTGCTAGATTAGCGGGAGGGCGTAACAATGAGCAGTTCTTC. Translated: CSARLAGGRNNEQFF. The chain has TRBV20-1 and TRBJ2-1, with 11 bases aligning to TRBD2. The germline CDR1 and CDR2 sequences are DFQATT and SNEGSKA (reference sequence). This CDR3 has 15 residues. Germline trimming cut 2 bases from V and 5 bases from J; bases unmatched to any gene: 5.